A selection of T cell receptor beta chains follows, all from one sample in a study of Graves' ophthalmopathy and Graves' hyperthyroidism. TCRdb redid the calling of the multiplex PCR reads with MiXCR, one entry per CDR3 protein. The sample consists of some 520,000 distinct CDR3 sequences, around 15% of them appearing once. Sequencing input: blood. Every receptor here comes from a woman in her twenties or thirties with Graves' ophthalmopathy. Each CDR3 is given with its conserved first and last residue. A D gene is named only where the DNA matches it firmly. Clone size is shown for a subset of rows, as once, few, many or a class of expanded clone.

D	V	J	length	size	DNA	CDR3
-	TRBV29-1	TRBJ1-1	14	few	TGCAGCGTTCAGAAACAGGCCTCGAACACTGAAGCTTTCTTT	CSVQKQASNTEAFF
TRBD1	TRBV11-1	TRBJ2-7	15	many	TGTGCCAGCAGCTTTACCGGGACAGGTTCCTACGAGCAGTACTTC	CASSFTGTGSYEQYF
-	TRBV7-6	TRBJ2-7	14	many	TGTGCCAGCAGCTTAGGGGCAGGGCTTTTGGGGCAGTACTTC	CASSLGAGLLGQYF
TRBD1	TRBV30	TRBJ1-2	12	-	TGTGCCTGGACAGGGGGCTACTATGGCTGCACCTTC	CAWTGGYYGCTF
-	TRBV28	TRBJ2-5	14	-	TGTGCCAGCACCTCCCGGAGGGGACAAGAGACCCAGTACTTC	CASTSRRGQETQYF
-	TRBV2	TRBJ1-2	14	many	TGTGCCAGCAGTGAACTACCGCAAATATCAGGCTACACCTTC	CASSELPQISGYTF
-	TRBV12-3/TRBV12-4	TRBJ2-2	16	-	TGTGCCAGCACTTTCAGGGGCATGCAGAACACCGGGGATCTGTTTTTT	CASTFRGMQNTGDLFF
TRBD1	TRBV30	TRBJ1-5	14	many	TGTGCCTGGAGTTCACAGGGGCGGAATCAGCCCCAGCATTTT	CAWSSQGRNQPQHF
-	TRBV27	TRBJ1-5	13	-	TGTGCCAGCAGTCCGGGGGGGGTTCAGCCCCAGCATTTT	CASSPGGVQPQHF
-	TRBV15	TRBJ1-2	14	many	TGTGCCACCAGCAGAGACGGGATTAACTATGGCTACACCTTC	CATSRDGINYGYTF
-	TRBV12-3/TRBV12-4	TRBJ2-2	12	-	TGTGCCTGCCGGAGGGTCACCGGGGAGCTGTTTTTT	CACRRVTGELFF
-	TRBV12-3/TRBV12-4	TRBJ1-2	12	many	TGTGCCAGCAGTAAGGGCCCGGTGGGCTACACCTTC	CASSKGPVGYTF
TRBD1	TRBV6-1	TRBJ2-5	15	many	TGTGCCAGCAGCCGACAGGGGGACCCTTGGGAGACCCAGTACTTC	CASSRQGDPWETQYF
TRBD2	TRBV28	TRBJ2-7	11	-	TGTGCCAGCAGTTTACGGGAGGGAAAGTACTTC	CASSLREGKYF
TRBD2	TRBV7-9	TRBJ2-2	14	many	TGTGCCAGCAGCTGGACGGGGGGAACCGGGGAGCTGTTTTTT	CASSWTGGTGELFF
TRBD1	TRBV20-1	TRBJ1-2	15	many	TGCAGTGCAAATCCGGACAGGGTAGCTAACTATGGCTACACCTTC	CSANPDRVANYGYTF
-	TRBV11-2	TRBJ1-1	16	many	TGTGCCAGCAGCCTAGGTGGGGGGAGGAGGAACACTGAAGCTTTCTTT	CASSLGGGRRNTEAFF
TRBD1	TRBV6-4	TRBJ1-1	18	many	TGTGCCAGCAGTGACCCGGGACAGGGGTGGAGGATGAACACTGAAGCTTTCTTT	CASSDPGQGWRMNTEAFF
-	TRBV11-2	TRBJ2-5	14	many	TGTGCCAGCAGCTTTCTAGACGACCAAGAGACCCAGTACTTC	CASSFLDDQETQYF
-	TRBV6-1	TRBJ2-3	15	few	TGTGCCAGCAGTGGACTAGTTGGAGGAACAGATACGCAGTATTTT	CASSGLVGGTDTQYF
-	TRBV12-3/TRBV12-4	TRBJ1-5	14	many	TGTGCCAGCAGTTTATCGGGGGTCGGAGGGCCCCAGCATTTT	CASSLSGVGGPQHF
-	TRBV29-1	TRBJ2-7	11	many	TGCAGCGTTTGGGGTTTCTACGAGCAGTACTTC	CSVWGFYEQYF
-	TRBV27	TRBJ1-2	12	many	TGTGCCAGCAGGGCTTCAGGGTATGGCTACACCTTC	CASRASGYGYTF
TRBD1	TRBV24-1	TRBJ2-7	15	many	TGTGCCACCAGTGACTCGGGACAGGGGTCCTACGAGCAGTACTTC	CATSDSGQGSYEQYF
-	TRBV4-2	TRBJ2-7	14	many	TGTGCCAGCAGCCAAGATTGGCGGTCCTACGAGCAGTACTTC	CASSQDWRSYEQYF
TRBD1	TRBV12-3/TRBV12-4	TRBJ1-2	16	many	TGTGCCAGCAGTCCACAGGGGGCGATGGTGGAGAATGGCTACACCTTC	CASSPQGAMVENGYTF
-	TRBV6-5	TRBJ2-3	15	-	TGTGCCAGCAGTTCCACCGGACTAATCACAGATACGCAGTATTTT	CASSSTGLITDTQYF
-	TRBV12-3/TRBV12-4	TRBJ1-1	12	-	TGTGCCAGCACACTCGAACTGTCTGAAGCTTTCTTT	CASTLELSEAFF
-	TRBV13	TRBJ2-5	14	-	TGTGCCAGCAGTTACACGAGCCCCCAAGAGACCCAGTACTTC	CASSYTSPQETQYF
-	TRBV7-3	TRBJ2-4	16	many	TGTGCCAGCAGCTTCGGACTGGGCGTAGCCAAAAACATTCAGTACTTC	CASSFGLGVAKNIQYF
-	TRBV28	TRBJ1-6	13	many	TGTGCCAGCACGAGCTCCTATAATTCACCCCTCCACTTT	CASTSSYNSPLHF
-	TRBV7-8	TRBJ1-6	17	many	TGTGCCAGCAGCTTACTGGGGTTAAACTCCTATAATTCACCCCTCCACTTT	CASSLLGLNSYNSPLHF
TRBD1	TRBV30	TRBJ2-7	13	many	TGTGCCTTATGGGACAGAAACTCGGGAGAGCAGTACTTC	CALWDRNSGEQYF
-	TRBV27	TRBJ1-1	14	once	TGTGCCAGCTGGGGGGGCCGATCTAACACTGAAGCTTTCTTT	CASWGGRSNTEAFF
-	TRBV9	TRBJ1-2	13	many	TGTGCCAGCAGCGTAGCTCAGAACTATGGCTACACCTTC	CASSVAQNYGYTF
-	TRBV28	TRBJ2-3	12	many	TGTGCCAGCAGTTTCAGGGGTGATACGCAGTATTTT	CASSFRGDTQYF
-	TRBV10-3	TRBJ2-2	16	many	TGTGCCATCAGTGACGTCCGGCAGGGAGGCACCGGGGAGCTGTTTTTT	CAISDVRQGGTGELFF
-	TRBV6-1	TRBJ1-6	14	many	TGTGCCAGCCGGACAACCGGATGGGATTCACCCCTCCACTTT	CASRTTGWDSPLHF
-	TRBV28	TRBJ2-7	11	many	TGTGCCACCTTCGGGCTCGGCGAGCAGTACTTC	CATFGLGEQYF
-	TRBV7-9	TRBJ1-5	15	few	TGTGCCAGCAGCCACGATGCGGCCGTTAATCAGCCCCAGCATTTT	CASSHDAAVNQPQHF
-	TRBV3-1	TRBJ1-6	14	few	TGTGCCAGCAGCCAAAGCCGGGCGAATTCACCCCTCCACTTT	CASSQSRANSPLHF
TRBD1	TRBV5-1	TRBJ2-7	15	many	TGTGCCAGCAGCCCCACTGGGACAGGGAGCTACGAGCAGTACTTC	CASSPTGTGSYEQYF
-	TRBV6-5	TRBJ2-6	15	many	TGTGCCAGCAGGGGAGGAAAGGCTGGGGCCAACGTCCTGACTTTC	CASRGGKAGANVLTF
-	TRBV2	TRBJ1-5	17	many	TGTGCCAGCAGGAACGGGACTCATCCGAATAGCAATCAGCCCCAGCATTTT	CASRNGTHPNSNQPQHF
TRBD1	TRBV28	TRBJ2-7	17	many	TGTGCCAGCAGTTTATTCACCCCGGACAGGGGCCCCTACGAGCAGTACTTC	CASSLFTPDRGPYEQYF
-	TRBV29-1	TRBJ1-5	13	many	TGCAGCGTTAGTTCGGGAGGGGTTCAGCCCCAGCATTTT	CSVSSGGVQPQHF
-	TRBV6-1	TRBJ2-7	13	many	TGTGCCAGCAGTGAAGCGTTGGGGATCGGGCAGTACTTC	CASSEALGIGQYF
-	TRBV5-1	TRBJ1-2	13	many	TGCGCCAGCAGCTTGTGGGCTAACTATGGCTACACCTTC	CASSLWANYGYTF
TRBD1	TRBV12-3/TRBV12-4	TRBJ1-1	16	many	TGTGCCAGCAGTTCAAAGAGACAGGGTCCGTTCGGGGTGGCTTTCTTT	CASSSKRQGPFGVAFF
TRBD1	TRBV29-1	TRBJ2-7	14	many	TGCAGCACCATAGGGGACAGAAGCTCCTACGAGCAGTACTTC	CSTIGDRSSYEQYF
TRBD1	TRBV24-1	TRBJ2-2	16	-	TGTGCCACCAGTGACCCCGGGACAGGGGTCAGCGGGGAGCTGTTTTTT	CATSDPGTGVSGELFF
-	TRBV15	TRBJ2-7	13	many	TGTGCCACCAGCCCCCGGGGGACCTACGAGCAGTACTTC	CATSPRGTYEQYF
-	TRBV9	TRBJ2-2	15	few	TGTGCCAGCAGCTCAAGTCCCGGGGTCACCGGGGAGCTGTTTTTT	CASSSSPGVTGELFF
TRBD1	TRBV7-8	TRBJ1-1	15	-	TGTGCCAGCAGCTTAACGACAGGGGGGAACACTGAAGCTTTCTTT	CASSLTTGGNTEAFF